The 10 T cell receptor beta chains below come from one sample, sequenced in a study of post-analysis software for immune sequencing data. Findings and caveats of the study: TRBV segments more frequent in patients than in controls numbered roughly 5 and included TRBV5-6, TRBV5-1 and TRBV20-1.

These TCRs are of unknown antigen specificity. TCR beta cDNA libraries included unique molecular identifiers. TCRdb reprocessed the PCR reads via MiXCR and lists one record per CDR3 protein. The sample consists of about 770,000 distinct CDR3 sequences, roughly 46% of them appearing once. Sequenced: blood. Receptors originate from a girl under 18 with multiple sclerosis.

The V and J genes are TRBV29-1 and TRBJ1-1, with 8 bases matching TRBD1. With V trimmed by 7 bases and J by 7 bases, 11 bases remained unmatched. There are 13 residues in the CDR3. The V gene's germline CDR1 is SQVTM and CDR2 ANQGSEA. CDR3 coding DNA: TGCAGCGCCCACGACCGAGACAGGGGTGAAGCTTTCTTT. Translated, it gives CSAHDRDRGEAFF.

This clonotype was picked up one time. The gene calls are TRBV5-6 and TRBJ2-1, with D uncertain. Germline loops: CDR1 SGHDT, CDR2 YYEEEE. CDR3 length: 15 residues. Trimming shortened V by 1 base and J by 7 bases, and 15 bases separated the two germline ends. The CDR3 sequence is CASSLKSGPWNEQFF. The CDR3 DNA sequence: TGTGCCAGCAGCTTGAAAAGTGGCCCCTGGAATGAGCAGTTCTTC.

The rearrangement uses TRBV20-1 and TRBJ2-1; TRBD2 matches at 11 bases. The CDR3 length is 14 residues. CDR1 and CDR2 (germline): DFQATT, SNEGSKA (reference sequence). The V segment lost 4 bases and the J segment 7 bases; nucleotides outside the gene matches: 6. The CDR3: CSAITSGSYNEQFF. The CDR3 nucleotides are TGCAGTGCTATCACTAGCGGGAGTTATAATGAGCAGTTCTTC.

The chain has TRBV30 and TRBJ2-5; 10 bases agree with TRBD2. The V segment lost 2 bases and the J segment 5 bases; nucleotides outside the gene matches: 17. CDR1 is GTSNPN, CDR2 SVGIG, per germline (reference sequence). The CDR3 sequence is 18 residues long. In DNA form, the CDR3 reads TGTGCCTGGAGTTTGAACGGACTAGCGGTAAGACGACGGGAGACCCAGTACTTC. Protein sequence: CAWSLNGLAVRRRETQYF.

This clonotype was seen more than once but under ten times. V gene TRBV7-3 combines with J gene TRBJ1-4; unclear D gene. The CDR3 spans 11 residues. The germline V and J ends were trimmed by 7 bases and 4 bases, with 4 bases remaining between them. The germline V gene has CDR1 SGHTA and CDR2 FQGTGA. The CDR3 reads CASTFNEKLFF. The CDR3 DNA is TGTGCCAGCACCTTTAATGAAAAACTGTTTTTT.

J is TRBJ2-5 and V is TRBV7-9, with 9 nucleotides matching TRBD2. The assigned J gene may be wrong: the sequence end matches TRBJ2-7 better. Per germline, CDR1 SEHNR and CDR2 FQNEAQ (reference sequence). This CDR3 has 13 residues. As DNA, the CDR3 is TGTGCCAGCAAACTAGCGGGCAGCTTCGAGCAGTACTTC. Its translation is CASKLAGSFEQYF.

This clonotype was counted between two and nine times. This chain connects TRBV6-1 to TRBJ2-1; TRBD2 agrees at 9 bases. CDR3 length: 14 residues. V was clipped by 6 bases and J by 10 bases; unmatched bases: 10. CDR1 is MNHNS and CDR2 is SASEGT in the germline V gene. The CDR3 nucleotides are TGTGCCAGCAGGGCTAGCGGGGACGTCAACGAGCAGTTCTTC. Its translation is CASRASGDVNEQFF.

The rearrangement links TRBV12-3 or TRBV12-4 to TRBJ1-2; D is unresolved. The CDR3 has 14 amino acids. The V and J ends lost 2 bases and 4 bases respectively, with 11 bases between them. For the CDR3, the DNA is TGTGCCAGCAGTTTATTCGGCCCGGGCTATGGCTACACCTTC. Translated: CASSLFGPGYGYTF.

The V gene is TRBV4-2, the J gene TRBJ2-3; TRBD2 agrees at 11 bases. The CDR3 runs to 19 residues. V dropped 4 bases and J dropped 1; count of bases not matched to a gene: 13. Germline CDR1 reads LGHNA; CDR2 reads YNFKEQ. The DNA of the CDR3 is TGTGCCAGCAGCCTAGAAGGGACTAGCGGAGTGGGAGGCACAGATACGCAGTATTTT. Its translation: CASSLEGTSGVGGTDTQYF.

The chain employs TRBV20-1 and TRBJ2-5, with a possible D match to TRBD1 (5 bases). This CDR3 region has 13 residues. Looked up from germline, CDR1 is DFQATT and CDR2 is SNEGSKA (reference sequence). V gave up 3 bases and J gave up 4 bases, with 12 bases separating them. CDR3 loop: CSASSDRLETQYF. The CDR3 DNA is TGCAGTGCTAGTTCAGACAGACTAGAGACCCAGTACTTC.